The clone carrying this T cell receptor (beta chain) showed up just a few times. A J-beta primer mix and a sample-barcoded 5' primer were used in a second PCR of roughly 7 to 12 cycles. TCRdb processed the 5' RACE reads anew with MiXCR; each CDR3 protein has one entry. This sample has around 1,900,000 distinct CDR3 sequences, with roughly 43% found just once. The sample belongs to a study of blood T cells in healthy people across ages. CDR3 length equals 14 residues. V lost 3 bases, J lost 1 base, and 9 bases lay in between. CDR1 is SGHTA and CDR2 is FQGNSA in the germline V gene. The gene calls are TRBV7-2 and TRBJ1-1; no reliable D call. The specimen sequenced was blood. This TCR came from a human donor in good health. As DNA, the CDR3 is TGTGCCAGCAGCTTTTGGGGTCAGAACACTGAAGCTTTCTTT. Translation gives CASSFWGQNTEAFF.